A single sample gave rise to the 16 T cell receptor beta chains below, sequenced in a study of human T cells and chemical hapten exposure. TCRdb re-analysed the RACE reads in MiXCR, keeping a single row per CDR3 protein. The profile shows roughly 380,000 distinct CDR3 sequences, 4% to 6% of them singletons. Sample time point: pre-sensitization, week 0. Treatment indicated: therapeutic diphenylcyclopropenone sensitization with weekly scalp DPC. The sample here was whole blood, taken in connection with sensitization to the hapten diphenylcyclopropenone (DPC). The receptors come from a woman aged 50 to 60 with alopecia areata. Some clones in this sample may be carry-over from other donors' samples.

This clonotype was seen repeatedly, ten times or more. The chain uses TRBV7-6 and TRBJ2-7; 7 bases agree with TRBD2. The CDR3 length is 16 residues. Per germline, CDR1 SGHVS and CDR2 FNYEAQ. V dropped 3 bases and J dropped 4; count of bases not matched to a gene: 12. In nucleotides, the CDR3 is TGTGCCAGCAGCTTCGCGGGAGAATCTCCTACTTACGAGCAGTACTTC. Protein: CASSFAGESPTYEQYF. The variable domain in full, completed from reference TRBV7-6 and TRBJ2-7, reads GAGVSQSPRYKVTKRGQDVALRCDPISGHVSLYWYRQALGQGPEFLTYFNYEAQQDKSGLPNDRFSAERPEGSISTLTIQRTEQRDSAMYRCASSFAGESPTYEQYFGPGTRLTVT.

This clonotype was counted many times. The J gene is TRBJ2-7, the V gene TRBV7-9, with D possibly TRBD2 on 5 matching bases. The germline V gene has CDR1 SEHNR and CDR2 FQNEAQ (reference sequence). The CDR3 length is 15 residues. V was pared by 5 bases and J by 2 bases, with 16 bases between. CDR3 DNA sequence: TGTGCCAGCAGCCCAGCGTGGGGAGAAGCCTACGAGCAGTACTTC. Translated, it gives CASSPAWGEAYEQYF.

In this sample, this clonotype turned up many times. The V and J genes are TRBV27 and TRBJ1-1; no clear D gene. Germline CDR1 reads MNHEY; CDR2 reads SMNVEV (reference sequence). Trimming left V 2 bases short and J 1 base short, with 8 bases between. The CDR3 is made up of 14 amino acids. Here the CDR3 reads CASSLQLQNTEAFF. The CDR3 region has the DNA TGTGCCAGCAGTTTACAGCTTCAGAACACTGAAGCTTTCTTT.

This clonotype turned up a few times. The chain is built from TRBV20-1 and TRBJ2-1; tentatively, D is TRBD2 (6 bases). V was cut by 4 bases and J by 6 bases, with 16 bases left in between. The CDR3 runs 14 residues. In germline, CDR1 is DFQATT, CDR2 SNEGSKA (reference sequence). Here the CDR3 DNA reads TGCAGTGCTAATAGCGGAGAGTTCTCCAATGAGCAGTTCTTC. It is translated as CSANSGEFSNEQFF.

The chain links TRBV10-3 to TRBJ2-3; the match to TRBD1 covers 8 bases. Trimming at V came to 0 bases and at J to 2 bases, leaving 10 bases not matched to a gene. CDR1 is ENHRY and CDR2 is SYGVKD in the germline V gene. The CDR3 is 18 residues long. Here the CDR3 reads CAISESRNRDRTTDTQYF. The CDR3 DNA is TGTGCCATCAGTGAGTCGAGGAACCGGGACAGGACCACAGATACGCAGTATTTT.

This clonotype turned up a few times. The chain couples TRBV5-1 to TRBJ1-1, with 7 positions matching TRBD1. Germline V gene lookup returns CDR1 SGHRS and CDR2 YFSETQ. This CDR3 has 14 residues. The V segment lost 1 base and the J segment 3 bases; nucleotides outside the gene matches: 3. The DNA for the CDR3 is TGCGCCAGCAGCTTGACCAGGGGGGACACTGAAGCTTTCTTT. It is translated as CASSLTRGDTEAFF.

The chain links TRBV14 to TRBJ1-2; weak D call: TRBD1 (6 bases). Germline CDR1 is SGHDN and CDR2 is FVKESK. Trimming shortened V by 2 bases and J by 1 base, and 14 bases separated the two germline ends. CDR3 length: 16 residues. The CDR3 sequence is CASSQTGRGSNYGYTF. The CDR3 DNA is TGTGCCAGCAGCCAAACAGGGCGGGGGAGTAACTATGGCTACACCTTC.

This clonotype was recorded at least ten times. This rearrangement joins TRBV6-6 to TRBJ2-1, with TRBD2 as a possible D gene (5 bases). Trimming took 9 bases from V and 1 from J, leaving 16 bases between them. CDR3 length: 15 residues. From germline, CDR1 is MNHNY and CDR2 SVGAGI (reference sequence). The CDR3 DNA is TGTGCCAGTATTGCTCCGAGCGGTTCCTACAATGAGCAGTTCTTC. This encodes CASIAPSGSYNEQFF.

This clonotype was counted many times. CDR3 nucleotide sequence: TGTGCCAGCAGTTACCCGGCTAGCTCCTACAATGAGCAGTTCTTC. Translation: CASSYPASSYNEQFF. The V call is TRBV6-2 or TRBV6-3, the J call TRBJ2-1; no reliable D call. The CDR3 spans 15 residues. The germline V and J ends were trimmed by 2 bases and 0 bases, with 8 bases remaining between them. Germline CDR1 and CDR2: MNHEY and SVGEGT.

This clonotype was seen many times. V is TRBV28 and J is TRBJ2-7, with unresolved D. CDR1 and CDR2 (germline): MDHEN, SYDVKM. Trimming took off 7 bases at V and 0 bases at J, with 13 bases between the two ends. This CDR3 is 14 amino acids long. The CDR3 here is CASTNTGPSYEQYF. The DNA for the CDR3 is TGTGCCAGCACCAACACTGGGCCCTCCTACGAGCAGTACTTC.

This clonotype has a handful of counts. V gene TRBV29-1 combines with J gene TRBJ1-2; D ambiguous. CDR1 is SQVTM, CDR2 ANQGSEA, per germline. Trimming cost V 4 bases and J 8 bases, with 2 bases left between them. CDR3 length equals 8 residues. DNA of the CDR3: TGCAGCGTTGCAGGCTACACCTTC. This encodes CSVAGYTF.

The J gene is TRBJ1-1, the V gene TRBV27, with no clear D. Between the trimmed V and J ends, which lost 1 base and 0 bases, there was a span of 9 bases. Germline V lookup: CDR1 MNHEY, CDR2 SMNVEV (reference sequence). The CDR3 spans 15 residues. The CDR3 nucleotides are TGTGCCAGCAGTTTATTGGGCCGATTGAACACTGAAGCTTTCTTT. Residues: CASSLLGRLNTEAFF.

This clonotype was detected many times. This chain connects TRBV28 to TRBJ2-2, with 9 bases fitting TRBD1. The length of the CDR3 is 15 residues. V lost 3 bases to trimming and J lost 4 bases; unmatched junction nucleotides: 3. CDR1 and CDR2 from the germline V gene are MDHEN and SYDVKM. Here the CDR3 reads CASSLYRGPTGELFF. In nucleotides, the CDR3 is TGTGCCAGCAGTTTGTACAGGGGGCCCACCGGGGAGCTGTTTTTT.

This clonotype came up a few times. The chain links TRBV5-1 to TRBJ2-7; TRBD1 matches 7 bases. This CDR3 has 13 amino acids. The germline V gene encodes CDR1 SGHRS and CDR2 YFSETQ. Trimming removed 3 bases from V and 7 bases from J; junction bases left unmatched: 7. The CDR3: CASSSGQEREQYF. The CDR3 DNA sequence: TGCGCCAGCAGCTCCGGACAGGAGAGAGAGCAGTACTTC.

This clonotype was counted many times. The chain is built from TRBV20-1 and TRBJ1-2, with no clear D. Trimming took 3 bases from V and 4 from J, leaving 9 bases between them. Germline loops: CDR1 DFQATT, CDR2 SNEGSKA (reference sequence). The CDR3 runs 12 residues. The chain's CDR3 is CSARGRRYGYTF. CDR3 coding DNA: TGCAGTGCTAGGGGCAGGCGCTATGGCTACACCTTC.

This clonotype was observed at least ten times. The chain uses TRBV5-8 and TRBJ2-7; 8 bases are shared with TRBD1. Germline values: CDR1 SGHTS, CDR2 YDEGEE. Trimming cost V 1 base and J 5 bases; bases outside gene matches: 11. This CDR3 has 16 residues. The CDR3, as DNA: TGTGCCAGCAGCTTGTACCGGACAGGGATCAGGAACGAGCAGTACTTC. It yields the protein CASSLYRTGIRNEQYF.